The rows below give T cell receptor beta chains drawn from one sample of a study of blood T cell repertoires in COVID-19. Assay used: immunoSEQ multiplex PCR; TCRdb lists only in-frame clones, some missing. Of around 140,000 clones listed, over 75% are singletons. The sequenced sample was peripheral blood. The origin of the receptors is a man between 65 and 85 years old with active COVID-19. Both conserved end residues are part of each CDR3. D genes are given only for firm matches. The size entry is marked missing in some rows and otherwise reads once, few, many or a size class.

V gene	J gene	D gene	clone size	CDR3 DNA	CDR3 protein
TRBV4-2	TRBJ2-2	NA	NA	TGTGCCAGCAGCCCGACATACACCGGGGAGCTGTTTTTT	CASSPTYTGELFF
TRBV27	TRBJ2-4	TRBD2	NA	TGTGCCAGCAGTTTATCGGGGGGGAGCATTCAGTACTTC	CASSLSGGSIQYF
TRBV2	TRBJ2-7	TRBD1	NA	TGTGCCAGCACCCTGACAGGGGGCTCCTACGAGCAGTACTTC	CASTLTGGSYEQYF
TRBV2	TRBJ1-1	NA	NA	TGTGCCAGCAGAAGCAGGGATGGGAACACTGAAGCTTTCTTT	CASRSRDGNTEAFF
TRBV28	TRBJ1-5	NA	NA	TGTGCCAGCAGTTTTCTGCAGGGAGGGCGGAATCAGCCCCAGCATTTT	CASSFLQGGRNQPQHF
TRBV5-4	TRBJ2-4	TRBD1	NA	TGTGCCAGCAGCTCAGGGGGAACCAAAAACATTCAGTACTTC	CASSSGGTKNIQYF
TRBV10-3	TRBJ2-6	TRBD1	NA	TGTGCCATCAGTGATGGGACAGTGAACTCTGGGGCCAACGTCCTGACTTTC	CAISDGTVNSGANVLTF
TRBV30	TRBJ1-2	NA	NA	TGTGCCTGGTTACAGGGTCGTGGCTACACCTTC	CAWLQGRGYTF
TRBV27	TRBJ2-3	NA	NA	TGTGCCAGCAGACTCGCCAGCACAGATACGCAGTATTTT	CASRLASTDTQYF
TRBV4-1	TRBJ2-3	NA	NA	TGCGCCAGCGGGGGGTCCACAGATACGCAGTATTTT	CASGGSTDTQYF
TRBV5-5	TRBJ1-3	NA	NA	TGTGCCAGCAGCCAAGCGACAGCCAGGCCCTCTGGAAACACCATATATTTT	CASSQATARPSGNTIYF
TRBV29-1	TRBJ1-1	TRBD1	NA	TGCAGCGTTTACACAGGGGGCAACACTGAAGCTTTCTTT	CSVYTGGNTEAFF
TRBV2	TRBJ1-4	NA	NA	TGTGCCAGCAGGCAGGGTACTAATGAAAAACTGTTTTTT	CASRQGTNEKLFF
TRBV9	TRBJ2-3	TRBD2	once	TGTGCCAGCAGCGTCCTAGCGGGAGTCTCTAGTAGCACAGATACGCAGTATTTT	CASSVLAGVSSSTDTQYF
TRBV6-6	TRBJ2-3	TRBD2	NA	TGTGCCAGCTTTTTGGGCGGGAGTAACGCAGATACGCAGTATTTT	CASFLGGSNADTQYF
TRBV12-3/TRBV12-4	TRBJ1-1	NA	NA	TGTGCCAGCAGTTTAAGGGGGAACACTGAAGCTTTCTTT	CASSLRGNTEAFF
TRBV30	TRBJ1-1	NA	NA	TGTGCCTGGAGTGTAGAACGGTTTGAAGCTTTCTTT	CAWSVERFEAFF
TRBV15	TRBJ2-3	TRBD2	NA	TGTGCCACCAGCAGAGATCGGCCCGGGACTAGCGTCACAGATACGCAGTATTTT	CATSRDRPGTSVTDTQYF
TRBV5-1	TRBJ2-7	NA	NA	TGCGCCAGCAGGGAGGCTAGCTCCTACGAGCAGTACTTC	CASREASSYEQYF
TRBV5-1	TRBJ1-1	NA	NA	TGCGCCAGCAGCTTGATGGTCCAAGGAGCGGGAACTGAAGCTTTCTTT	CASSLMVQGAGTEAFF
TRBV7-8	TRBJ2-5	NA	NA	TGTGCCAGCAGCCCCACGTTTCTAGTCGCCCCTCCCCCCAGCGTCGAAAATAAAGAGACCCAGTACTTC	CASSPTFLVAPPPSVENKETQYF
TRBV28	TRBJ2-2	TRBD1	NA	TGTGCCAGCAGGGGGGGACAGGCCTACACCGGGGAGCTGTTTTTT	CASRGGQAYTGELFF
TRBV7-2	TRBJ2-3	TRBD2	NA	TGTGCCAGCAGCCAGGGTTCACTAGCGGCGGGGGATACGCAGTATTTT	CASSQGSLAAGDTQYF
TRBV6-5	TRBJ2-7	TRBD2	NA	TGTGCCAGCAGAACGACTAGCGGGAGAGTCTACGAGCAGTACTTC	CASRTTSGRVYEQYF
TRBV28	TRBJ1-1	TRBD1	NA	TGTGCCAGCAGTTTTCATGACAGGGGGAACACTGAAGCTTTCTTT	CASSFHDRGNTEAFF
TRBV19	TRBJ1-3	NA	NA	TGTGCCAGTAGCAAGACAGGTCGAAGAAACACCATATATTTT	CASSKTGRRNTIYF
TRBV28	TRBJ2-7	TRBD2	NA	TGTGCCAGCAGTTGGAGTAGCGGGAGCTCCTACGAGCAGTACTTC	CASSWSSGSSYEQYF
TRBV6-2/TRBV6-3	TRBJ2-3	NA	NA	TGTGCCAGCAGTCCGGGGGACAGCACAGATACGCAGTATTTT	CASSPGDSTDTQYF
TRBV5-1	TRBJ2-3	TRBD2	NA	TGCGCCAGCAGCTTTGGAGCGGGAGCAGATACGCAGTATTTT	CASSFGAGADTQYF
TRBV5-1	TRBJ1-2	TRBD1	NA	TGCGCCAGCGGCCCCGGGACAGGGATGGGACCTAACTATGGCTACACCTTC	CASGPGTGMGPNYGYTF
TRBV5-4	TRBJ2-1	NA	NA	TGTGCCAGCAGCTTGGCGGGACTGGAGCAGTTCTTC	CASSLAGLEQFF